The 10 T cell receptor beta chains below were found in one sample sequenced in a study of post-analysis software for immune sequencing data. General study results and limits: Controls showed lower frequencies than patients for several TRBV segments, and TRBV5-6, TRBV5-1 and TRBV20-1 were among these.

These receptors have no identified antigens. Unique molecular identifiers had been added to the TCR beta cDNA libraries. MiXCR, run by TCRdb on the PCR reads, gives a single entry per CDR3 protein. The table shows around 260,000 distinct CDR3 sequences, with 36% occurring only once. The sample comprised blood. These receptors were obtained from a girl aged 10 to 17 with multiple sclerosis.

This clonotype was counted between two and nine times. This chain joins TRBV27 and TRBJ2-2, with a possible D match to TRBD1 (5 bases). The V gene lost 9 bases and the J gene lost 5 bases, with 19 bases spanning the gap. The CDR3 has 15 residues. Germline CDR1 is MNHEY and CDR2 is SMNVEV (reference sequence). The CDR3: CASALGRVKTGELFF. The DNA for the CDR3 is TGTGCCAGTGCCCTCGGCAGGGTAAAAACCGGGGAGCTGTTTTTT.

The chain carries TRBV2 and TRBJ2-3; 9 bases agree with TRBD1. V trimming: 3 bases; J trimming: 4 bases; junction bases outside the gene matches: 2. Germline V gene sequence: CDR1 SNHLY, CDR2 FYNNEI. The length of the CDR3 is 14 residues. CDR3 bases: TGTGCCAGCAGTGAGGGACAGGGAGCAGATACGCAGTATTTT. Encoded protein: CASSEGQGADTQYF.

The sample holds a few counts of this clonotype. The V call is TRBV6-1, the J call TRBJ2-5; 10 bases fit TRBD1. The DNA end is a closer match to TRBJ2-7, so the J assignment may be wrong. The CDR3 consists of 13 residues. Germline assignment: CDR1 MNHNS and CDR2 SASEGT. The CDR3 region is CASRTTGGLEQYF. Written as DNA, the CDR3 is TGTGCCAGCAGAACGACAGGGGGCCTCGAGCAGTACTTC.

This clonotype was seen at least ten times. This chain joins TRBV5-1 and TRBJ2-3, with 7 positions matching TRBD1. The CDR3 spans 14 residues. The germline gives CDR1 SGHRS, CDR2 YFSETQ. Trimming cost V 4 bases and J 1 base; bases outside gene matches: 3. The CDR3 loop is CASSSTGGTDTQYF. The CDR3 DNA is TGCGCCAGCAGCAGCACAGGGGGCACAGATACGCAGTATTTT.

This clonotype was seen ten or more times. The chain recombines TRBV11-1 with TRBJ2-6; weak D call: TRBD2 (5 bases). CDR3 length equals 18 residues. V was pared by 3 bases and J by 0 bases, with 15 bases between. In germline, CDR1 is SGHAT, CDR2 FQDESV (reference sequence). The CDR3 bases are TGTGCCAGCAGCTTGGACGGGATCATTTCCTCTGGGGCCAACGTCCTGACTTTC. Protein product: CASSLDGIISSGANVLTF.

Only one count was recorded for this clonotype. The chain employs TRBV10-3 and TRBJ2-4; 13 bases line up with TRBD2. Judging by the DNA end, TRBJ2-5 fits better; the J call may be wrong. Germline CDR1 is ENHRY and CDR2 is SYGVKD. This CDR3 is 16 amino acids long. This chain's CDR3 is CAISEGTSGIQETQYF. In DNA form, the CDR3 reads TGTGCCATCAGTGAAGGGACTAGCGGGATACAAGAGACCCAGTACTTC.

This clonotype was picked up many times. The chain couples TRBV10-3 to TRBJ2-3; 8 bases are shared with TRBD2. Losses at the gene ends were 3 bases for V and 1 base for J; bases not matched to a gene: 3. Germline assignment: CDR1 ENHRY and CDR2 SYGVKD. This CDR3 contains 15 residues. The CDR3 nucleotides read TGTGCCATCAGTGACGGGACTAGTGGCACAGATACGCAGTATTTT. Translation gives CAISDGTSGTDTQYF.

Details on this clonotype: With a much larger clone just one base away, this may be a read error. V usage is TRBV5-5 and J usage is TRBJ2-1; 10 bases match TRBD2. The end of the DNA aligns better with TRBJ2-7, so the J call may be wrong. The CDR3 sequence is 18 residues long. Germline assignment: CDR1 SGHKS and CDR2 YYEKEE (reference sequence). CDR3 nucleotides: TGTGCCAGCAGCCCCACGAGGACTAGCGGATCCCCCTACAATGAGCAGTACTTC. This gives the protein CASSPTRTSGSPYNEQYF.

This clonotype was observed many times. The genes are TRBV9 and TRBJ2-1, with 10 bases lining up with TRBD2. The CDR3 is made up of 15 amino acids. Germline loops: CDR1 SGDLS, CDR2 YYNGEE. J lost 12 bases, V lost 0 bases, and 9 bases had no gene match. This CDR3 reads CASSVDPSGGSGQFF. CDR3 sequence (DNA): TGTGCCAGCAGCGTAGATCCTAGCGGGGGCTCGGGGCAGTTCTTC. Full variable domain (remainder filled in from reference TRBV9 and TRBJ2-1): DSGVTQTPKHLITATGQRVTLRCSPRSGDLSVYWYQQSLDQGLQFLIQYYNGEERAKGNILERFSAQQFPDLHSELNLSSLELGDSALYFCASSVDPSGGSGQFFGPGTRLTVL.

This chain connects TRBV4-2 to TRBJ2-5, with D uncertain. Looked up from germline, CDR1 is LGHNA and CDR2 is YNFKEQ. The V gene lost 0 bases and the J gene lost 0 bases, with 11 bases spanning the gap. This CDR3 is built from 16 residues. CDR3 protein: CASSQDVGGHQETQYF. CDR3 nucleotides: TGTGCCAGCAGCCAAGATGTCGGCGGCCACCAAGAGACCCAGTACTTC.